This TCR beta chain was recovered during a study of cytomegalovirus exposure and HLA in healthy donors. Germline trimming cut 4 bases from V and 4 bases from J; bases unmatched to any gene: 6. The CDR3 covers 14 residues. CDR1 is SGHDN and CDR2 is FVKESK in the germline V gene. General study results and limits: Follow-up analysis later connected one missense variant in DCLRE1C with trimming of TCR beta V- and J-genes. Cytomegalovirus-associated status was assigned to some 160 TCR beta chains. Upon later analysis, TCR association rates were observed to vary by HLA locus, being highest for DRB1 and lowest for HLA-C.

PCR was performed using 60 Vbeta and 13 Jbeta primers. Produced via immunoSEQ multiplex PCR; TCRdb's table is partial and in-frame only. The profile covers more than 150,000 clones, with approximately 80% appearing a single time and under 0.75% taken by the ten largest. Remarks on this clone: Its antigen is as yet unknown.

What was sequenced was PBMCs. The chain has TRBV14 and TRBJ1-1; 7 bases align to TRBD1. The clonotype comes from a boy younger than 18 in good health and CMV-seronegative. The CDR3 nucleotides are TGTGCCAGCAGCCGAGGGGGCGGGACCACTGAAGCTTTCTTT. Translated, it gives CASSRGGGTTEAFF.